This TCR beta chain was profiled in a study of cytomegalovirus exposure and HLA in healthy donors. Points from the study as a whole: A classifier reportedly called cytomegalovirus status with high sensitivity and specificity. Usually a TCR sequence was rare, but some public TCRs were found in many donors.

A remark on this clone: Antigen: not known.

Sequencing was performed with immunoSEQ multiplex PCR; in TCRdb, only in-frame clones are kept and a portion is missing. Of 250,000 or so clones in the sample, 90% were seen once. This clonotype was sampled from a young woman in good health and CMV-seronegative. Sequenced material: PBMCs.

The CDR3 reads CASTRGGGAIIANTGELFF. The CDR3 coding sequence is TGTGCCAGCACCAGAGGTGGCGGGGCGATAATCGCGAACACCGGGGAGCTGTTTTTT. The chain recombines TRBV5-4 with TRBJ2-2, with D possibly matching TRBD2 (6 bases). V was pared by 6 bases and J by 0 bases, with 24 bases between. Germline loops: CDR1 SGHNT, CDR2 YYREEE (reference sequence). The CDR3 has 19 amino acids.